This T cell receptor (beta chain) was identified in a study of identical twins' blood T cells. TCRdb re-analysed the 5' RACE reads in MiXCR, keeping a single row per CDR3 protein. This table holds hundreds of thousands of distinct CDR3 sequences, about 28% found once. The CDR3 is made up of 14 amino acids. The V gene end was trimmed by 2 bases and the J gene end by 4 bases; junction bases not matched to a gene: 5. Germline lookup yields CDR1 SGHRS and CDR2 YFSETQ. Findings and limits, study-wide: Twins shared more top CDR3 clonotypes than unrelated donors did.

On this clonotype: Its antigen is unknown.

The source is a woman between 18 and 49 years old in good health. The rearrangement uses TRBV5-1 and TRBJ1-1, with TRBD1 matching over 7 bases. Sequenced input: PBMCs. CDR3 sequence (DNA): TGCGCCAGCAGCTTTACAGGGGAAGGCACTGAAGCTTTCTTT. It encodes CASSFTGEGTEAFF. The whole variable domain, filled in from reference TRBV5-1 and TRBJ1-1, reads KAGVTQTPRYLIKTRGQQVTLSCSPISGHRSVSWYQQTPGQGLQFLFEYFSETQRNKGNFPGRFSGRQFSNSRSEMNVSTLELGDSALYLCASSFTGEGTEAFFGQGTRLTVV.